This is a list of T cell receptor beta chains from one sample in a study of STAT5B mutations in CD4+ large granular lymphocyte leukemia. Some clones are missing from TCRdb's copy, which holds only in-frame ones; the method was immunoSEQ multiplex PCR. The data contain more than 6,000 clones, roughly 70% of them seen just once; the ten biggest clones take up about 1.9%. Sequencing used PBMCs. The receptors were gathered from a woman in her 70s with CD4+ T-cell large granular lymphocyte leukemia. Each CDR3 is given with its conserved first and last residue. D genes are given only for firm matches. The listing skips clone size in some rows; elsewhere it reads once, few, many or a size class.

V: TRBV5-4; J: TRBJ2-5; size: NA; D: TRBD1; length: 12; DNA: TGTGCCAGCAGCGGGGACAGTGTGTCCCAGTACTTC; CDR3: CASSGDSVSQYF
V: TRBV11-2; J: TRBJ1-6; size: medium-sized; D: TRBD1; length: 14; DNA: TGTGCCAGCAGCTTACGACAGGGTAACTCACCCCTCCACTTT; CDR3: CASSLRQGNSPLHF
V: TRBV7-2; J: TRBJ2-4; size: NA; D: NA; length: 16; DNA: TGTGCCAGCAGCTTGGGGGGTAATCTAGCCAAAAACATTCAGTACTTC; CDR3: CASSLGGNLAKNIQYF
V: TRBV27; J: TRBJ1-5; size: NA; D: TRBD1; length: 16; DNA: TGTGCCAGCAGTCCGTGGGACAGGGGAGGCAGTCAGCCCCAGCATTTT; CDR3: CASSPWDRGGSQPQHF
V: TRBV2; J: TRBJ2-3; size: few; D: TRBD1; length: 15; DNA: TGTGCCAGCCCCCCAGAGGCAGGGGGCAAAGATACGCAGTATTTT; CDR3: CASPPEAGGKDTQYF
V: TRBV15; J: TRBJ2-2; size: once; D: NA; length: 15; DNA: TGTGCCACCAGCAGAGATAGCCCGAACACCGGGGAGCTGTTTTTT; CDR3: CATSRDSPNTGELFF
V: TRBV5-1; J: TRBJ2-7; size: NA; D: TRBD1; length: 15; DNA: TGCGCCAGCAGCGCCCGGGACAGGGGTACCTACGAGCAGTACTTC; CDR3: CASSARDRGTYEQYF
V: TRBV5-1; J: TRBJ2-7; size: NA; D: TRBD1; length: 16; DNA: TGCGCCAGCAGCTTGGGAGGGACAGCCATCTCCTACGAGCAGTACTTC; CDR3: CASSLGGTAISYEQYF
V: TRBV15; J: TRBJ1-2; size: few; D: NA; length: 13; DNA: TGTGCCACCAGCAGAGATGGGCCCCGAGGCTACACCTTC; CDR3: CATSRDGPRGYTF
V: TRBV30; J: TRBJ2-7; size: NA; D: NA; length: 15; DNA: TGTGCCTGGAGCCATGGGCCTAGCGAGACCTACGAGCAGTACTTC; CDR3: CAWSHGPSETYEQYF
V: TRBV6-6; J: TRBJ1-5; size: NA; D: NA; length: 14; DNA: TGTGCCAGCAGTACAACAGGTAGCAATCAGCCCCAGCATTTT; CDR3: CASSTTGSNQPQHF
V: TRBV10-3; J: TRBJ1-5; size: few; D: NA; length: 13; DNA: TGTGCCATCAGTGCCGAGGGATTCCAGCCCCAGCATTTT; CDR3: CAISAEGFQPQHF
V: TRBV5-4; J: TRBJ1-2; size: NA; D: NA; length: 14; DNA: TGTGCCAGCAGGGGCATGGGGGGAATCTATGGCTACACCTTC; CDR3: CASRGMGGIYGYTF
V: TRBV29-1; J: TRBJ1-1; size: NA; D: NA; length: 14; DNA: TGCAGCGTTGTGGCCCTGGCGAGGGACACTGAAGCTTTCTTT; CDR3: CSVVALARDTEAFF
V: TRBV6-5; J: TRBJ1-4; size: NA; D: NA; length: 14; DNA: TGTGCCAGCAGCCGAACAGGGACTAATGAAAAACTGTTTTTT; CDR3: CASSRTGTNEKLFF
V: TRBV30; J: TRBJ1-5; size: NA; D: NA; length: 13; DNA: TGTGCCTGGAGTAGCCGAACGAATCAGCCCCAGCATTTT; CDR3: CAWSSRTNQPQHF
V: TRBV11-2; J: TRBJ1-1; size: few; D: NA; length: 11; DNA: TGTGCCAGCAGTAACCACTTCGGAGCTTTCTTT; CDR3: CASSNHFGAFF
V: TRBV28; J: TRBJ1-4; size: NA; D: NA; length: 11; DNA: TGTGCCAGCAGTTTTCTAGAAAAACTGTTTTTT; CDR3: CASSFLEKLFF
V: TRBV2; J: TRBJ2-7; size: NA; D: NA; length: 12; DNA: TGTGCCAGCAGATCGGGAACCTACGAGCAGTACTTC; CDR3: CASRSGTYEQYF
V: TRBV9; J: TRBJ1-1; size: medium-sized; D: NA; length: 13; DNA: TGTGCCAGCAATATCGGGGAGCCGAAAGAAGCTTTCTTT; CDR3: CASNIGEPKEAFF
V: TRBV7-8; J: TRBJ1-4; size: NA; D: TRBD1; length: 14; DNA: TGTGCCAGCAGCCGGGGACAGGGTCATGAAAAACTGTTTTTT; CDR3: CASSRGQGHEKLFF
V: TRBV18; J: TRBJ1-5; size: NA; D: NA; length: 14; DNA: TGTGCCAGCTCACTCCAGGCCTCCAATCAGCCCCAGCATTTT; CDR3: CASSLQASNQPQHF
V: TRBV7-8; J: TRBJ1-1; size: NA; D: NA; length: 17; DNA: TGTGCCAGCAGCTTATCCCGACTTCAAAAAGAGAACACTGAAGCTTTCTTT; CDR3: CASSLSRLQKENTEAFF
V: TRBV7-3; J: TRBJ2-1; size: once; D: NA; length: 15; DNA: TGTGCCAGCAGCCCTCAGACAGATTGGGGAAATGAGCAGTTCTTC; CDR3: CASSPQTDWGNEQFF
V: TRBV2; J: TRBJ1-2; size: NA; D: NA; length: 14; DNA: TGTGCCAGCAGTGACAATTCACGGGGCAATGGCTACACCTTC; CDR3: CASSDNSRGNGYTF
V: TRBV29-1; J: TRBJ1-2; size: few; D: NA; length: 12; DNA: TGCAGCGCCGAAAAGGGAACGGACGGCTACACCTTC; CDR3: CSAEKGTDGYTF
V: TRBV4-1; J: TRBJ2-3; size: NA; D: NA; length: 16; DNA: TGCGCCAGCAGCCAAGTTAGGTGGAGGGTCGCAGATACGCAGTATTTT; CDR3: CASSQVRWRVADTQYF
V: TRBV19; J: TRBJ1-5; size: NA; D: TRBD1; length: 13; DNA: TGTGCCATTGGACAGGGGGCTCGAGAGCCCCAGCATTTT; CDR3: CAIGQGAREPQHF
V: TRBV9; J: TRBJ1-1; size: NA; D: NA; length: 13; DNA: TGTGCCAGCAGCGTCCAGTTGGACACTGAAGCTTTCTTT; CDR3: CASSVQLDTEAFF
V: TRBV19; J: TRBJ1-5; size: few; D: NA; length: 15; DNA: TGTGCCAGTAGTATCGGCGCGGAGGGAAATCAGCCCCAGCATTTT; CDR3: CASSIGAEGNQPQHF
V: TRBV28; J: TRBJ1-2; size: NA; D: NA; length: 13; DNA: TGTGCCAGCAACGACCTAGCTAACTATGGCTACACCTTC; CDR3: CASNDLANYGYTF
V: TRBV10-2; J: TRBJ2-1; size: NA; D: NA; length: 11; DNA: TGCGCCAGCAGTGCCCGAAATGAGCAGTTCTTC; CDR3: CASSARNEQFF
V: TRBV18; J: TRBJ2-2; size: few; D: NA; length: 13; DNA: TGTGCCAGCTCACCACCGAACACCGGGGAGCTGTTTTTT; CDR3: CASSPPNTGELFF
V: TRBV14; J: TRBJ2-2; size: NA; D: NA; length: 17; DNA: TGTGCCAGCAGCCGCGGAGGGGGCAGAATAAACACCGGGGAGCTGTTTTTT; CDR3: CASSRGGGRINTGELFF
V: TRBV28; J: TRBJ2-7; size: NA; D: TRBD2; length: 15; DNA: TGTGCCAGCAGTTTGGGCGGGGGGCCCTCCTACGAGCAGTACTTC; CDR3: CASSLGGGPSYEQYF
V: TRBV7-8; J: TRBJ2-2; size: NA; D: TRBD1; length: 16; DNA: TGTGCCAGCAGCCCGCGGACAGGGGGACGCACCGGGGAGCTGTTTTTT; CDR3: CASSPRTGGRTGELFF
V: TRBV28; J: TRBJ2-2; size: NA; D: NA; length: 16; DNA: TGTGCCAGCAGCCCGACGAACTTACTAGGGACCCGGGAGCTGTTTTTT; CDR3: CASSPTNLLGTRELFF
V: TRBV19; J: TRBJ2-2; size: NA; D: TRBD2; length: 15; DNA: TGTGCCAGTAGTATAAGCGGGGCCGGGGCCGGGGAGCTGTTTTTT; CDR3: CASSISGAGAGELFF
V: TRBV7-3; J: TRBJ2-3; size: NA; D: NA; length: 13; DNA: TGTGCCAGCAGTTCTGGATCCACAGATACGCAGTATTTT; CDR3: CASSSGSTDTQYF
V: TRBV10-1; J: TRBJ2-1; size: NA; D: NA; length: 14; DNA: TGCGCCAGCAGTGAAGATAGCTCCTACAATGAGCAGTTCTTC; CDR3: CASSEDSSYNEQFF
V: TRBV5-1; J: TRBJ2-5; size: NA; D: TRBD2; length: 15; DNA: TGCGCCAGCAGCTCGACTAGCGGGATGTTCGGGACCCAGTACTTC; CDR3: CASSSTSGMFGTQYF
V: TRBV30; J: TRBJ1-2; size: NA; D: TRBD1; length: 13; DNA: TGTGCCTGGGAGATGGACAGGGGGTTCGGCTACACCTTC; CDR3: CAWEMDRGFGYTF
V: TRBV27; J: TRBJ2-4; size: NA; D: TRBD2; length: 17; DNA: TGTGCCAACAGGCTGGCTAGCGGGATGGTTCCCAAAAACATTCAGTACTTC; CDR3: CANRLASGMVPKNIQYF
V: TRBV11-1; J: TRBJ2-2; size: NA; D: NA; length: 12; DNA: TGTGCCAGCAACTCCCTTTCCGGGGAGCTGTTTTTT; CDR3: CASNSLSGELFF
V: TRBV4-1; J: TRBJ1-5; size: NA; D: TRBD1; length: 14; DNA: TGCGCCAGCAGCCAACGACAGGGGGATCAGCCCCAGCATTTT; CDR3: CASSQRQGDQPQHF
V: TRBV7-9; J: TRBJ2-5; size: NA; D: NA; length: 13; DNA: TGTGCCAGCAGCTTAGTCGGGGGAGAGACCCAGTACTTC; CDR3: CASSLVGGETQYF
V: TRBV5-1; J: TRBJ1-6; size: NA; D: NA; length: 15; DNA: TGCGCCAGCAGCTTCGAGGGGCAGGATAATTCACCCCTCCACTTT; CDR3: CASSFEGQDNSPLHF
V: TRBV4-1; J: TRBJ2-1; size: medium-sized; D: TRBD2; length: 19; DNA: TGCGCCAGCAGCCACCCGGGACTAGCGGGAGGACCCGACCGGGATGAGCAGTTCTTC; CDR3: CASSHPGLAGGPDRDEQFF
V: TRBV9; J: TRBJ2-7; size: NA; D: NA; length: 14; DNA: TGTGCCAGCAGCGTAGCTGCAGCTTCCTACGAGCAGTACTTC; CDR3: CASSVAAASYEQYF
V: TRBV6-4; J: TRBJ1-1; size: NA; D: TRBD1; length: 14; DNA: TGTGCCAGCAGTGACACCGACAGGGGGACTGAAGCTTTCTTT; CDR3: CASSDTDRGTEAFF
V: TRBV5-8; J: TRBJ1-2; size: NA; D: NA; length: 12; DNA: TGTGCCAGCAGCCTTGACAGTCCTGGCTACACCTTC; CDR3: CASSLDSPGYTF
V: TRBV9; J: TRBJ1-5; size: NA; D: TRBD1; length: 14; DNA: TGTGCCAGCAGCGTGTCCCGGGACAGTGGCCCCCAGCATTTT; CDR3: CASSVSRDSGPQHF
V: TRBV5-6; J: TRBJ1-6; size: NA; D: NA; length: 15; DNA: TGTGCCAGCAGCCCGGGAGGGGTCGACTATTCACCCCTCCACTTT; CDR3: CASSPGGVDYSPLHF